This TCR beta chain derives from a study of neurological immune-mediated disorders. Notes on the study in general: Subjects shared no identical expanded-clone CDR3 amino acid sequences, suggesting private TCR-beta repertoires in all groups.

The making of cDNA relied on 5'RACE with 10-nucleotide random UMIs. TCRdb re-called the 5' RACE reads through MiXCR, storing one row per CDR3 protein. This table holds 60,000 to 80,000 distinct CDR3 sequences, under 5.5% found once. Germline V gene sequence: CDR1 KGHDR, CDR2 SFDVKD. V shed 4 bases and J shed 7 bases, with 15 bases lying between them. The CDR3 is 14 amino acids. This clonotype was seen repeatedly, ten times or more. Its cognate antigen is unknown. Unsorted libraries were generated from 2 million PBMCs. These cells had been stored in RNAlater at -80 C. Sequenced material: PBMCs. The origin of this receptor is a woman aged 45 to 65 with multiple sclerosis. The chain couples TRBV24-1 to TRBJ2-5, with D tentatively TRBD2 (5 bases). CDR3 DNA: TGTGCCACCAGTGACATACCTGTTGAGGGGACCCAGTACTTC. Translation gives CATSDIPVEGTQYF.